One and the same sample provided the 3 T cell receptor beta chains below, sequenced in a study of T cell clonality in common variable immunodeficiency. Overall study results and limits: Fewer deletions and N-nucleotide insertions were reportedly seen in common variable immunodeficiency TCR beta sequences.

No antigens are known for them. Generated by immunoSEQ multiplex PCR, the TCRdb table keeps only in-frame clones and is missing some. Sampling found 15,000 to 20,000 clones, none seen once. The specimen was peripheral blood mononuclear cells. The receptors were gathered from a human donor with common variable immunodeficiency.

A note on this clone: With the read ending 3 residues before the CDR3 end, the germline J gene is used to fill in that end. V usage is TRBV7-3 and J usage is TRBJ2-1; 13 bases fit TRBD2. V was clipped by 5 bases and J by 7 bases; unmatched bases: 8. CDR1 is SGHTA and CDR2 is FQGTGA in the germline V gene. The CDR3 spans 16 residues. CDR3 sequence: CASSPMGLAGKNEQFF. The part of the CDR3 DNA that was read is TGTGCCAGCAGCCCAATGGGACTAGCGGGAAAAAATGAG.

A note on this clone: The sequenced fragment ends 3 residues before the CDR3 boundary, so the rest is inferred from the germline J gene. The chain links TRBV6-1 to TRBJ2-7, with 10 bases fitting TRBD2. The junction had 5 bases not matched to a gene; V was cut back by 3 bases and J by 6 bases. The CDR3 extends over 14 amino acids. The germline V gene has CDR1 MNHNS and CDR2 SASEGT. CDR3 sequence reads: CASSEFLAGAEQYF. The CDR3 DNA, read in part, is TGTGCCAGCAGTGAGTTTCTAGCGGGAGCCGAG.

At least ten counts were recorded for this clone. The read comes to an end 3 residues before the CDR3 does, leaving the germline J gene to fill in the end. The chain uses TRBV20-1 and TRBJ2-6, with 7 positions matching TRBD1. The V segment lost 3 bases and the J segment 2 bases; nucleotides outside the gene matches: 7. The CDR3 is 16 amino acids. Germline CDR1 DFQATT, CDR2 SNEGSKA (reference sequence). CDR3 sequence reads: CSARDFTGAGANVLTF. Incomplete CDR3 DNA: TGCAGTGCTAGGGATTTTACAGGGGCTGGGGCCAACGTC.